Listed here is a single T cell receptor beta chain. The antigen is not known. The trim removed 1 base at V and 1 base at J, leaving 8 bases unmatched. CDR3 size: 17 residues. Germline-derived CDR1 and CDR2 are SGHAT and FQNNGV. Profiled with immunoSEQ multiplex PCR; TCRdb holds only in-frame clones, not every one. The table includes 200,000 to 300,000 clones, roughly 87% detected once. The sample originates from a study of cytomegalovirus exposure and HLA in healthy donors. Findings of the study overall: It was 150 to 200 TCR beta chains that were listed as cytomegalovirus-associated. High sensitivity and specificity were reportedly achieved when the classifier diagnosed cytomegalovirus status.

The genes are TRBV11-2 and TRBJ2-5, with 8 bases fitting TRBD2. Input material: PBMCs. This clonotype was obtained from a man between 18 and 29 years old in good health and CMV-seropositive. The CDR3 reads CASSLVGFSGIQETQYF. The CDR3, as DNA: TGTGCCAGCAGCTTAGTAGGTTTTAGCGGGATCCAAGAGACCCAGTACTTC.